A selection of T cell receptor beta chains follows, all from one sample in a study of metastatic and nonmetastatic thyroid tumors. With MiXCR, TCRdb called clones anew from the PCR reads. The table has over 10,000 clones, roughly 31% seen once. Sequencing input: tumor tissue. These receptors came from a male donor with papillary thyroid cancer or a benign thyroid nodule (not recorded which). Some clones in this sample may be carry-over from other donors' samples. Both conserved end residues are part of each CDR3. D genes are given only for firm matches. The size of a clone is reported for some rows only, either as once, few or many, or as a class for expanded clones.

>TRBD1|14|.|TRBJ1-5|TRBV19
TGTGCCAGTAGTAAGACAGGGGCGGGTCAGCCCCAGCATTTT
CASSKTGAGQPQHF
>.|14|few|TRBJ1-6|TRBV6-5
TGTGCCAGCAGTTGGGGACAATCAAGTTCACCCCTCCACTTT
CASSWGQSSSPLHF
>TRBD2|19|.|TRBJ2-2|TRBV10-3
TGTGCCATCAGTGCGCAGCCGGGACGAGCGGGAGTAGTATCCGGGGAGCTGTTTTTT
CAISAQPGRAGVVSGELFF
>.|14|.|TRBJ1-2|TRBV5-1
TGTGCCAGCAGCATCGGGACTCCCAACTATGGCTACACCTTC
CASSIGTPNYGYTF
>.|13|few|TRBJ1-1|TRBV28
TGTGCCAGCAGTTTGACCGTGAACACTGAAGCTTTCTTT
CASSLTVNTEAFF
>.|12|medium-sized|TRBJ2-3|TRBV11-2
TGTGCCAGCAGCTACGGACGGGATACGCAGTATTTT
CASSYGRDTQYF
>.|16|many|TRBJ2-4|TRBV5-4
TGTGCCAGCAGCTTGGGCGAAGGGGCGGGAAAAAACATTCAGTACTTC
CASSLGEGAGKNIQYF
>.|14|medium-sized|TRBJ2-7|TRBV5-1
TGCGCCAGCAGCCTAGAATATAGCTCCTACGAGCAGTACTTC
CASSLEYSSYEQYF
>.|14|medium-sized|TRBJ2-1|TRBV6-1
TGTGCCAGCAGTGAAACCTACCAACCGGGAGCCCAGTTCTTC
CASSETYQPGAQFF
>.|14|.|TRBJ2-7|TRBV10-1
TGCGCCAGCAGTCCCCGGACTATCGGCTACGAGCAGTACTTC
CASSPRTIGYEQYF
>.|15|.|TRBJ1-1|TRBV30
TGTGCCTGTAGTGTACATTCGGGAAGGGGGACTGAAGCTTTCTTT
CACSVHSGRGTEAFF
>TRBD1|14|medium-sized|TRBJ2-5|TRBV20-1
TGCAGTGCCCAGTACAGGGGTCGAGGGGAGACCCAGTACTTC
CSAQYRGRGETQYF
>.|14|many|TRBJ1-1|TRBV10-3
TGTGCCATCAGTGAGTCGGGCAGGGGCGCTGAAGCTTTCTTT
CAISESGRGAEAFF
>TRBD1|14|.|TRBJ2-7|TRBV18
TGTGCCAGCTCAGATCGACAGGGCGCCTACGAGCAGTACTTC
CASSDRQGAYEQYF
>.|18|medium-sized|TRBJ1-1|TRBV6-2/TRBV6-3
TGTGCCAGCAGTTACTCGATTGTGCAGGGAGGCATGAACACTGAAGCTTTCTTT
CASSYSIVQGGMNTEAFF
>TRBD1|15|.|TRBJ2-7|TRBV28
TGTGCCAGCAGTTCCCCCGGGACAGGGAGGTACGAGCAGTACTTC
CASSSPGTGRYEQYF
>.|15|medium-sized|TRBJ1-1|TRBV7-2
TGTGCCAGCAGCCCGTTGGACAGTCGGAACACTGAAGCTTTCTTT
CASSPLDSRNTEAFF
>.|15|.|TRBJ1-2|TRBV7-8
TGTGCCAGCAGCCAGACGCAGGGTGCTCGGTATGGCTACACCTTC
CASSQTQGARYGYTF
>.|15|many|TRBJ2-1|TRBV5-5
TGTGCCAGCAGCTTGTTAGACGGGCCTTACAATGAGCAGTTCTTC
CASSLLDGPYNEQFF
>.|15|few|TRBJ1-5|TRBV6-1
TGTGCCAGCAGTGATCAGGGGTGGAACAATCAGCCCCAGCATTTT
CASSDQGWNNQPQHF
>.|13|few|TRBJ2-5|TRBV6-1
TGTTCCAGCAGTCCGACATCGGAAGAGACCCGGTACTTC
CSSSPTSEETRYF
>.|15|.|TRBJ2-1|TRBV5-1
TGCGCCAGCAGCTTGGCTCCGGGGGCAGTCGGTGAGCAGTTCTTC
CASSLAPGAVGEQFF
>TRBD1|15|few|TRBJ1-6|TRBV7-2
TGTGCCAGCAGTCCCCGGGACAGGGGTAATTCACCCCTCCACTTT
CASSPRDRGNSPLHF
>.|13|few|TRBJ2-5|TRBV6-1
TGTGCCACCCATCCGGCCCTCACTGGGACCCAGTACTTC
CATHPALTGTQYF
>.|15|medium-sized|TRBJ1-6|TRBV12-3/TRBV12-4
TGTGCCAGCAGTTTATCCCATCCGGGGAATTCACCCCTCCACTTT
CASSLSHPGNSPLHF
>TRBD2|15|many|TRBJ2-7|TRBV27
TGTGCCAGCAGTTTTTCGCCTAGCGGGAGAACCGAGCAGTACTTC
CASSFSPSGRTEQYF
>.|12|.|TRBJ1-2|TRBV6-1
TGTGCCAGCAGTGAACTACGGTATGGCTACACCTTC
CASSELRYGYTF
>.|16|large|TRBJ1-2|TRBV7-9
TGTGCCAGCAGCTTAAGCGACGCAGGGACCTCTTATGGCTACACCTTC
CASSLSDAGTSYGYTF
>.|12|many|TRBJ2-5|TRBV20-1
TGCAGTGCCTCCTACAACCAAGAGACCCAGTACTTC
CSASYNQETQYF
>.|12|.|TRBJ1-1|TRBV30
TGTGCCTGGAACACGGATTCAGTGAAAGCTTTCTTT
CAWNTDSVKAFF
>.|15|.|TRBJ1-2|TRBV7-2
TGTGCCAGCAGCTTTTCGGGGGTTGGGTACTATGGCTACACCTTC
CASSFSGVGYYGYTF
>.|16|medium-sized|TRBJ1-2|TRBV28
TGTGCCAGCCTTCCCACGATGGCACCTAGAGGCTATGGCTACACCTTC
CASLPTMAPRGYGYTF
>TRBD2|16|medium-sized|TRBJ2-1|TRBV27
TGTGCCAGCAGTCCCATCTATTTCGGGGGGGCCGGTGAGCAGTTCTTC
CASSPIYFGGAGEQFF
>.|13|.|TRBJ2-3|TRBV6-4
TGTGCCAGCAGTGATGGGAGCACAGATACGCAGTATTTT
CASSDGSTDTQYF
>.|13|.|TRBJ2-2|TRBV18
TGTGCCAGCTCACCACCCGTCGCCGGGGAGCTGTTTTTT
CASSPPVAGELFF
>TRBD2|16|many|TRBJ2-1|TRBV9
TGTGCCAGCAGCCCTGGGACTAGCGGACACTACAATGAGCAGTTCTTC
CASSPGTSGHYNEQFF
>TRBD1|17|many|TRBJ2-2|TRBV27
TGTGCCACCCGATCGTCCGGACCAGGGGGTGGAACCGGGGAGCTGTTTTTT
CATRSSGPGGGTGELFF
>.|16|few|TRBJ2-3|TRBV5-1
TGCGCCAGCAGCTTGGGTCGGGGGCTAGTAGTAGATACGCAGTATTTT
CASSLGRGLVVDTQYF
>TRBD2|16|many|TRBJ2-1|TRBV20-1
TGCAGTGCTAGAGATCTGATTAGCGGGAGGGCCCAGGAGCAGTTCTTC
CSARDLISGRAQEQFF